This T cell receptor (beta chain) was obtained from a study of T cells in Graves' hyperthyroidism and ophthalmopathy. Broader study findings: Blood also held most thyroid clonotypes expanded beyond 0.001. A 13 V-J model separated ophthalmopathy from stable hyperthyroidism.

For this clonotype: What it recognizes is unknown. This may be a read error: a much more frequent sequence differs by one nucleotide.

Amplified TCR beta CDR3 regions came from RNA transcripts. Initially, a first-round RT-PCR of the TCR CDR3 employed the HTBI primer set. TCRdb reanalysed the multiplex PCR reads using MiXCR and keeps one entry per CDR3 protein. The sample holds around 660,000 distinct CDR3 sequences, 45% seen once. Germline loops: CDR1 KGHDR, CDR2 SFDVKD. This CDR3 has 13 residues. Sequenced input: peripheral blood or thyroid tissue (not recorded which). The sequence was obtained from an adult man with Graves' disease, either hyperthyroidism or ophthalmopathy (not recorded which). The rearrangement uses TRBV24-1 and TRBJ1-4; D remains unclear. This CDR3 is CATSDITNEKLSF. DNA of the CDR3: TGTGCCACCTCCGATATAACTAATGAAAAACTGTCTTTT.